This record covers a single TCR beta chain. This clone was observed once. The clone's antigen remains unknown. Base quality data are lacking; no much larger clone is found one base away. This record comes from a study of blood T cell repertoires in COVID-19 (dated by TCRdb to about 2020). Describing the broader study: Collaborator samples came from the United States, Italy and Spain and covered acute and convalescent phases of COVID-19. The repertoires were released in a freely available public database meant as a resource for research on the immune response to SARS-CoV-2. Sample metadata almost always included a de-identified subject ID, COVID-19 status, age in years and sex. The samples were drawn from the first 160 participants of the ongoing ImmuneRACE study and from some 1,300 subjects provided by 6 global collaborators. Subjects who had been exposed to COVID-19, were actively infected with it, or had recovered from it provided the deeply sampled blood TCRbeta repertoires that made up the dataset. The material from the prospective study consisted of cDNA or gDNA derived from T cells, B-cell-depleted T cells, or PBMCs. HLA class I and class II types, where available, came from metadata supplied by the sample provider rather than from assay-based typing.

One collaborating source in Seattle enrolled patients during active infection and followed them longitudinally through the course of disease. Whole blood was collected in K2EDTA tubes by collaborating institutions according to the institutions' own protocols. For TCRbeta analysis, collaborators shipped samples as frozen whole blood, isolated PBMCs, or DNA extracted from either of those sample types. From the cysteine through the phenylalanine, the CDR3 covers 14 amino acids. Only CDR3 DNA remains: 42 bases, in frame from the first base. V gives up 2 bases and J gives up 1 base, and the segment between their germline ends measures 8 bases. Sequences SEHNR (CDR1) and FQNEAQ (CDR2) are obtained from the germline V gene (reference sequence). Findings and caveats that apply to the study as a whole: The amount of clinical and demographic metadata varied by source and participant and was provided uncurated.

TCRbeta CDR3 regions were amplified from genomic DNA using the immunoSEQ Assay, a bias-controlled multiplex PCR. On the authors' methods: Nucleated cell counts per sample were estimated from amplification of reference gene primers within the assay. To quantify the absolute abundance of each unique TCRbeta CDR3 rearrangement, sequence reads were collapsed and filtered. For each sample, productive Simpson clonality was calculated as the square root of Simpson's diversity index over productive rearrangements. Imported from immuneACCESS, the table was reduced by TCRdb to in-frame sequences with V and J called. These copies leave out some clones; in studies compared against another copy, an unresolved V gene accounts for under half, and the cause of the remainder is not known. The V and J calls and clone size were taken over from that table, and D and trimming were inferred from the DNA. For this sample the table gives around 200,000 clones, of which 86% were detected only once. 9.5% to 13% of the sample is held by the ten biggest clonotypes.

The specimen was peripheral blood. This TCR came from a woman aged 55-69 years with COVID-19, enrolled during active disease. Recombination connected TRBV7-9 to TRBJ1-1, with the D gene not clear enough to name. The DNA sequence is as follows: TGTGCCAGCAGCTTAACGGACTCGAACACTGAAGCTTTCTTT. Its coded protein is CASSLTDSNTEAFF.